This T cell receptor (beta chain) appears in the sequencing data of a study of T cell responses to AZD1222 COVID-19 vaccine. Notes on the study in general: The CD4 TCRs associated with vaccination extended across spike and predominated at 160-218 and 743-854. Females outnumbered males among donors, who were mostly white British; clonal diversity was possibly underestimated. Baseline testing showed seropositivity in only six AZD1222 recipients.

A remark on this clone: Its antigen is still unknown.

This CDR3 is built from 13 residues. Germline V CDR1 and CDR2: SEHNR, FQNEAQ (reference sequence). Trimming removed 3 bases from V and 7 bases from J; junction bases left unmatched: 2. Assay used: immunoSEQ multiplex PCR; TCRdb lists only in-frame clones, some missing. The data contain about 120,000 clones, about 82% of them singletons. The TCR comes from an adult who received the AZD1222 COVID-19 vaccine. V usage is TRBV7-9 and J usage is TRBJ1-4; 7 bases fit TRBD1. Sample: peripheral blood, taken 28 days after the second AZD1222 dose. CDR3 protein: CASSFDRVEKLFF. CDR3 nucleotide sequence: TGTGCCAGCAGCTTCGACAGGGTTGAAAAACTGTTTTTT.